The entry that follows covers one TCR beta chain sequence. Assay: immunoSEQ multiplex PCR; the TCRdb copy retains only in-frame clones and omits some. The data contain about 200,000 clones, more than 80% of them singletons. These data come from a study of blood T cell repertoires in COVID-19. Looking at the study overall: The United States, Italy and Spain supplied acute and convalescent COVID-19 samples. T cells, B-cell-depleted T cells, or PBMCs supplied cDNA or gDNA.

The receptor comes from a man aged 45-65 years with acute or convalescent COVID-19. The sample comprised peripheral blood.

The chain's CDR3 is CASSFQLAGYEQYF. The CDR3 nucleotides read TGTGCCAGCAGCTTCCAACTAGCGGGCTACGAGCAGTACTTC. The chain has TRBV7-8 and TRBJ2-7; 9 bases are shared with TRBD2. V lost 3 bases and J lost 3; bases outside the gene matches: 3. This CDR3 is built from 14 residues. Germline V CDR1 and CDR2: SGHVS, FQNEAQ.